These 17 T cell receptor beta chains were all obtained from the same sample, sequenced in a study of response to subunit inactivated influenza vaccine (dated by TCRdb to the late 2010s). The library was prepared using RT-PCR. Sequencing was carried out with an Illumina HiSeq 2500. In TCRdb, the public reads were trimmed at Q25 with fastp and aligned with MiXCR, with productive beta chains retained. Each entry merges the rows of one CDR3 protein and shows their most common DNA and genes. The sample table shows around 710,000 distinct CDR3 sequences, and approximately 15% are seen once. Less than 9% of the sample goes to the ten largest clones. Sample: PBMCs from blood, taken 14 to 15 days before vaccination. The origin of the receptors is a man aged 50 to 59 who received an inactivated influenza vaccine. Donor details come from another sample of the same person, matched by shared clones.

CDR3 sequence (DNA): TGTGCCAGCAGTTTCTTGGGGTTCCCCTACGAGCAGTACTTC. Translated: CASSFLGFPYEQYF. V and J are TRBV27 and TRBJ2-7; no definite D call. The CDR3 runs to 14 residues. Trimming removed 3 bases from V and 2 bases from J, with 11 bases in between. The germline V gene encodes CDR1 MNHEY and CDR2 SMNVEV (reference sequence).

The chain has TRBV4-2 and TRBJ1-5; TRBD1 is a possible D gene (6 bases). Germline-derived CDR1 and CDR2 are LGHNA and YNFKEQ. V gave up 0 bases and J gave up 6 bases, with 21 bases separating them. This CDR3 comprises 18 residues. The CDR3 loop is CASSQDWVGTGSGQPQHF. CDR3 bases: TGTGCCAGCAGCCAAGATTGGGTGGGAACAGGGTCTGGTCAGCCCCAGCATTTT.

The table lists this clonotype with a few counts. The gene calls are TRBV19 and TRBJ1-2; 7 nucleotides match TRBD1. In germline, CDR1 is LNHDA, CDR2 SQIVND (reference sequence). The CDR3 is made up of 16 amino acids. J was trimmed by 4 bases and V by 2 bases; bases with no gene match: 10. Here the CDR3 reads CASSINSGQDGYGYTF. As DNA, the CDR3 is TGTGCCAGTAGTATAAACTCAGGACAGGACGGCTATGGCTACACCTTC.

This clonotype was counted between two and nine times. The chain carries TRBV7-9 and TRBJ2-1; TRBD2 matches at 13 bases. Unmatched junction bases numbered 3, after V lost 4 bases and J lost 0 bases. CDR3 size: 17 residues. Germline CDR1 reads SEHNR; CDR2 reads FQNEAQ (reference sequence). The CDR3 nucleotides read TGTGCCAGCAGCTCCGGGACTAGCGGGAACTCCTACAATGAGCAGTTCTTC. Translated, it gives CASSSGTSGNSYNEQFF.

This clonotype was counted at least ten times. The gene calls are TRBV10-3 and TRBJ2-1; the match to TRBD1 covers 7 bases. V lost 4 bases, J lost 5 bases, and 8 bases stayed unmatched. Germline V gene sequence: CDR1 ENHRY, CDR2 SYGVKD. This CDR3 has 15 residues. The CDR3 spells CAISALQTGDNEQFF. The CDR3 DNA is TGTGCCATCAGTGCCCTCCAAACAGGGGACAATGAGCAGTTCTTC.

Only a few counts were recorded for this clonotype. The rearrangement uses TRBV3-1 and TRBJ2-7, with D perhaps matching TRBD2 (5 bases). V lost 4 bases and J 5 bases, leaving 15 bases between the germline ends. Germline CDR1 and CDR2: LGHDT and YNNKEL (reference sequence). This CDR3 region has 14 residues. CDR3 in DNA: TGTGCCAGCAGCCGAAACCTCCCGCGGGACGAGCAGTACTTC. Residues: CASSRNLPRDEQYF.

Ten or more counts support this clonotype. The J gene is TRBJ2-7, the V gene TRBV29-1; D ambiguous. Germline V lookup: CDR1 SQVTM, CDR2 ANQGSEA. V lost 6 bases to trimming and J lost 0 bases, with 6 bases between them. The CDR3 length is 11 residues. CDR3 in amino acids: CSVGSSYEQYF. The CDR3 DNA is TGCAGCGTGGGAAGCTCCTACGAGCAGTACTTC.

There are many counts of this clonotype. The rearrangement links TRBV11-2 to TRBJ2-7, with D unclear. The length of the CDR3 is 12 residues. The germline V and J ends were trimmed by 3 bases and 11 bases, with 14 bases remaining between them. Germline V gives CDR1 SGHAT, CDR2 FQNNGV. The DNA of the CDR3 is TGTGCCAGCAGCTTCGCCCCTAAGATTAAGTACTTC. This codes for CASSFAPKIKYF.

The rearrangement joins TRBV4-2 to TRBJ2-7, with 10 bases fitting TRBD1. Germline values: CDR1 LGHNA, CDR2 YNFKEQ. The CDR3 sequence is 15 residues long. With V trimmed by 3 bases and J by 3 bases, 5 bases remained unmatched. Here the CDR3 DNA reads TGTGCCAGCAGCCAGGACAGGGGGGCTCACTACGAGCAGTACTTC. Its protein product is CASSQDRGAHYEQYF.

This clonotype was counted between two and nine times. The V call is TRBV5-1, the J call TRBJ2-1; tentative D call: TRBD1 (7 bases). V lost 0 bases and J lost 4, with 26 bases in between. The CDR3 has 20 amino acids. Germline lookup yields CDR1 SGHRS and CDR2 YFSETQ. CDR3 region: CASSLGPSAGGSYSYNEQFF. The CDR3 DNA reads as TGCGCCAGCAGCTTGGGGCCTTCGGCAGGGGGGAGCTACTCGTACAATGAGCAGTTCTTC.

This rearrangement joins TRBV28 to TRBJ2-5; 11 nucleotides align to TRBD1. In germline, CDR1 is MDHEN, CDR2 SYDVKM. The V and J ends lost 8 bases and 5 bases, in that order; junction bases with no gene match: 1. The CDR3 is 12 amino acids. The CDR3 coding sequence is TGTGCCAGCGGACAGGGGGCGGAGACCCAGTACTTC. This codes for CASGQGAETQYF.

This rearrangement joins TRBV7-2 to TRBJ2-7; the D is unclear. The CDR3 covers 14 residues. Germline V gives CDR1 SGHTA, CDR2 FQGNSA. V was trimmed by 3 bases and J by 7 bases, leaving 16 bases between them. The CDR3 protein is CASSLSHTRAEQYF. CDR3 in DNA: TGTGCCAGCAGCTTGAGTCACACCCGAGCAGAGCAGTACTTC.

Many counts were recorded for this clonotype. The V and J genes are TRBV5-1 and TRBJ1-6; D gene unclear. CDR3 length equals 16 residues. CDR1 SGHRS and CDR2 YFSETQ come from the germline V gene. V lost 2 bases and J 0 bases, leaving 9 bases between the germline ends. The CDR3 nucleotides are TGCGCCAGCAGCTTTGTGGAGAGCTCCTATAATTCACCCCTCCACTTT. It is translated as CASSFVESSYNSPLHF.

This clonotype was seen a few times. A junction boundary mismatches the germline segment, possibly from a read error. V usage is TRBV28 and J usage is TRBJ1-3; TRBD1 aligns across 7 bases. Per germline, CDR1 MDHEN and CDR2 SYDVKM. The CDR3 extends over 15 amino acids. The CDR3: CASRSGQFSGNTIYF. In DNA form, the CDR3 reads TGTGCCAGCAGGTCGGGACAGTTCTCTGGAAACACTATATATTTT.

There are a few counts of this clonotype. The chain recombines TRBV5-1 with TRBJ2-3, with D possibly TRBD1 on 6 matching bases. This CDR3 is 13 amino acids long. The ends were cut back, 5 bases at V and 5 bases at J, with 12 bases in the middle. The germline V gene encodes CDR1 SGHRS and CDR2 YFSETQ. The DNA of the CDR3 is TGCGCCAGCAGGATTGGGGGCGTAGATACGCAGTATTTT. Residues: CASRIGGVDTQYF.

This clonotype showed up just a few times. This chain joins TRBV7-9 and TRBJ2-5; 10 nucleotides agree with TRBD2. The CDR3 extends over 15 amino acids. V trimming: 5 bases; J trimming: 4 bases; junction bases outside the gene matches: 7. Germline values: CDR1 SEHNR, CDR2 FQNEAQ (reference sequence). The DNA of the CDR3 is TGTGCCAGCAGCCCTAGCGGGGGCGGGGCAGAGACCCAGTACTTC. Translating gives CASSPSGGGAETQYF. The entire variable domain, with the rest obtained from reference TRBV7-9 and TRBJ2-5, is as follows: DTGVSQNPRHKITKRGQNVTFRCDPISEHNRLYWYRQTLGQGPEFLTYFQNEAQLEKSRLLSDRFSAERPKGSFSTLEIQRTEQGDSAMYLCASSPSGGGAETQYFGPGTRLLVL.

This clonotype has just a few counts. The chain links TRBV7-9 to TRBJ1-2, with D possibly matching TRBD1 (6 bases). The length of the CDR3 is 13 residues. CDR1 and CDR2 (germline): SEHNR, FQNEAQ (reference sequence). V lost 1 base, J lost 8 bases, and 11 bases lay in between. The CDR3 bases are TGTGCCAGCAGCTTAGATTGGACAGAGGGCTACACCTTC. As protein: CASSLDWTEGYTF.